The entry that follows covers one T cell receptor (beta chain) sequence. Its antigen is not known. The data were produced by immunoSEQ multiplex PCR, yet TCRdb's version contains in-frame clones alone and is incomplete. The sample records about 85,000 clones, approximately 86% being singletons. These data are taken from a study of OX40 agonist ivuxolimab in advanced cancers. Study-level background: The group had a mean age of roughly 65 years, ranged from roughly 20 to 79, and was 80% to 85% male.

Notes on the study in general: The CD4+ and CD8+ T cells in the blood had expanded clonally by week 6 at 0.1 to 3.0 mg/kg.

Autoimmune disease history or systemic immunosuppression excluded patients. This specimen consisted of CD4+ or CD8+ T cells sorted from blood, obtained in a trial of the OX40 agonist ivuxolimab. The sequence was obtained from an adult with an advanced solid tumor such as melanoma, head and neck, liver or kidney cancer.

The CDR3 DNA reads TGTGCCAGCAGCCCCCAGGGAGGCCCCAGCCGATCCTACGAGCAGTACTTC. Amino acid sequence: CASSPQGGPSRSYEQYF. J is TRBJ2-7 and V is TRBV4-2, with D possibly TRBD2 on 6 matching bases. V was clipped by 4 bases and J by 1 base, with 20 bases between them. Germline assignment: CDR1 LGHNA and CDR2 YNFKEQ. The CDR3 is 17 amino acids.